The 25 T cell receptor beta chains below were found in one sample sequenced in a study of cytomegalovirus exposure and HLA in healthy donors (dated by TCRdb to about 2017). Library construction relied on the immunoSEQ multiplex PCR assay. For the multiplex PCR, a mixture combining 60 forward primers for TCR Vbeta segments and 13 reverse primers for TCR Jbeta segments was used. The table comes from immuneACCESS by way of TCRdb, which keeps in-frame sequences with V and J called. Part of the clones is missing from these tables; in studies checked, under half for an unresolved V gene and the rest for unknown reasons. Within this sample are approximately 130,000 clones, with more than 75% of them counted one time only. About 7.5% of the sample comes from the top ten. What was sequenced was PBMCs. The receptors stem from a woman in her forties or fifties in good health and CMV-seropositive.

V gene TRBV15 combines with J gene TRBJ1-2; D possibly corresponds to TRBD1 (5 bases). Germline-derived CDR1 and CDR2 are LNHNV and YYDKDF (reference sequence). CDR3 size: 12 residues. Deletions cut 3 bases from V and 4 bases from J, with 6 bases between. The chain's CDR3 is CATSRDTYGYTF. CDR3 DNA: TGTGCCACCAGCAGGGACACCTATGGCTACACCTTC.

This clone was recorded only once. The rearrangement uses TRBV7-8 and TRBJ1-1; possibly TRBD1 for D (5 bases). The CDR3 runs 14 residues. V lost 2 bases and J lost 3, with 10 bases in between. CDR1 SGHVS and CDR2 FQNEAQ come from the germline V gene. CDR3 residues: CASSLIRVDTEAFF. DNA for the CDR3: TGTGCCAGCAGCTTAATCAGGGTGGACACTGAAGCTTTCTTT.

The V gene is TRBV7-8, the J gene TRBJ1-6, with D perhaps TRBD1 (6 bases). Trimming cost V 5 bases and J 3 bases, with 17 bases left between them. Per germline, CDR1 SGHVS and CDR2 FQNEAQ. CDR3 length equals 17 residues. CDR3 DNA: TGTGCCAGCAGCCCCCTCCAGGGGATCTTCTATAATTCACCCCTCCACTTT. Its protein product is CASSPLQGIFYNSPLHF.

The chain carries TRBV10-3 and TRBJ1-1; D is possibly TRBD1 (6 bases). Trimming stripped 3 bases from V and 5 bases from J, with 16 bases between. The CDR3 covers 15 residues. The germline V gene encodes CDR1 ENHRY and CDR2 SYGVKD. This chain's CDR3 is CAISDPDRISTEAFF. The CDR3, as DNA: TGTGCCATCAGTGATCCGGACAGAATAAGTACTGAAGCTTTCTTT.

The chain couples TRBV30 to TRBJ1-1, with TRBD1 as a possible D gene (5 bases). The CDR3 contains 15 residues. V lost 5 bases to trimming and J lost 4 bases, with 20 bases between them. Germline CDR1 reads GTSNPN; CDR2 reads SVGIG (reference sequence). The DNA for the CDR3 is TGTGCCTGGGAACCGGGGGGGACGATGGTCACTGAAGCTTTCTTT. Translating gives CAWEPGGTMVTEAFF.

The chain has TRBV5-1 and TRBJ2-3; TRBD1 aligns across 7 bases. J was trimmed by 1 base and V by 3 bases; bases with no gene match: 2. The CDR3 extends over 14 amino acids. CDR1 is SGHRS and CDR2 is YFSETQ in the germline V gene. As DNA, the CDR3 is TGCGCCAGCAGCTGGGACAGCCGCACAGATACGCAGTATTTT. Translation: CASSWDSRTDTQYF.

The rearrangement links TRBV29-1 to TRBJ1-1; 7 bases map to TRBD1. From germline, CDR1 is SQVTM and CDR2 ANQGSEA. The length of the CDR3 is 14 residues. Unmatched junction bases numbered 7, after V lost 4 bases and J lost 2 bases. CDR3 nucleotides: TGCAGCGTTGCCCGACAGGGAGGAAACACTGAAGCTTTCTTT. Encoded protein: CSVARQGGNTEAFF.

This sequence joins TRBV7-6 and TRBJ2-7; no clear D. The CDR3 sequence is 11 residues long. Trimming removed 1 base from V and 5 bases from J, with 3 bases in between. Germline CDR1 is SGHVS and CDR2 is FNYEAQ. CDR3: CASSLGDEQYF. Written as DNA, the CDR3 is TGTGCCAGCAGCTTAGGCGACGAGCAGTACTTC.

V gene TRBV5-8 combines with J gene TRBJ1-6; D may be TRBD1 (5 bases). V was shortened by 5 bases and J by 5 bases, with 11 bases between the two germline ends. The CDR3 consists of 14 residues. CDR1 is SGHTS and CDR2 is YDEGEE in the germline V gene. CDR3 loop: CASRGDRDNSPLHF. The DNA for the CDR3 is TGTGCCAGCAGGGGTGACAGAGATAATTCACCCCTCCACTTT.

The V gene is TRBV2, the J gene TRBJ1-6; D remains ambiguous. This CDR3 comprises 12 residues. V lost 3 bases to trimming and J lost 13 bases, with 10 bases between them. Germline V lookup: CDR1 SNHLY, CDR2 FYNNEI. The CDR3 spells CASSDSVVPLHF. In DNA, the CDR3 is TGTGCCAGCAGTGACTCGGTTGTCCCCCTCCACTTT.

The count of this clone is one. The rearrangement uses TRBV11-2 and TRBJ1-1; D might be TRBD1 (5 bases). Germline V lookup: CDR1 SGHAT, CDR2 FQNNGV. With 4 bases removed from V and 11 bases from J, the gap between germline ends came to 23 bases. This CDR3 spans 15 amino acids. The CDR3 bases are TGTGCCAGCAGCTCCCTCCCTAGGGGCCGGCGAAGCGCTTTCTTT. Its translation is CASSSLPRGRRSAFF.

V and J are TRBV6-1 and TRBJ1-5; D perhaps matches TRBD1 (6 bases). Germline V gene lookup returns CDR1 MNHNS and CDR2 SASEGT. The CDR3 has 15 residues. Trimming stripped 3 bases from V and 5 bases from J, with 14 bases between. DNA for the CDR3: TGTGCCAGCAGTGAGAGCCAGGGGTGGGATCAGCCCCAGCATTTT. Encoded protein: CASSESQGWDQPQHF.

This chain links TRBV7-3 with TRBJ2-5; D is possibly TRBD1 (6 bases). Germline V lookup: CDR1 SGHTA, CDR2 FQGTGA. Trimming stripped 2 bases from V and 4 bases from J, with 14 bases between. CDR3 length: 15 residues. CDR3 residues: CASSLDTGWGETQYF. The CDR3 coding sequence is TGTGCCAGCAGCTTAGATACAGGGTGGGGAGAGACCCAGTACTTC.

This sequence joins TRBV28 and TRBJ2-1; 10 bases are a match to TRBD2. This CDR3 spans 16 amino acids. V lost 5 bases and J lost 1; bases outside the gene matches: 5. CDR1 is MDHEN and CDR2 is SYDVKM in the germline V gene. The CDR3 loop reads CASSDPSGGSYNEQFF. The CDR3 bases are TGTGCCAGCAGTGATCCTAGCGGGGGATCCTACAATGAGCAGTTCTTC.

The V and J genes are TRBV7-2 and TRBJ1-1; perhaps TRBD1 as D (5 bases). The CDR3 length is 14 residues. Trimming took off 1 base at V and 1 base at J, with 7 bases between the two ends. Germline lookup yields CDR1 SGHTA and CDR2 FQGNSA. The CDR3 sequence is CASSLGGENTEAFF. The CDR3 region has the DNA TGTGCCAGCAGCTTAGGGGGGGAGAACACTGAAGCTTTCTTT.

The chain has TRBV19 and TRBJ1-2, with D unresolved. With 3 bases removed from V and 9 bases from J, the gap between germline ends came to 14 bases. CDR1 is LNHDA, CDR2 SQIVND, per germline (reference sequence). CDR3 length equals 13 residues. CDR3 nucleotide sequence: TGTGCCAGTAGTATGAGGTTGTCATTGAGCTACACCTTC. It is translated as CASSMRLSLSYTF.

This clone was picked up a small number of times. This rearrangement joins TRBV4-3 to TRBJ1-1; D possibly corresponds to TRBD1 (5 bases). The CDR3 has 15 amino acids. Deletions cut 1 base from V and 1 base from J, with 10 bases between. From germline, CDR1 is LGHNA and CDR2 YSLEER. CDR3 DNA: TGCGCCAGCAGCCAAGGGACGGGGGAGAACACTGAAGCTTTCTTT. It codes for CASSQGTGENTEAFF.

The chain recombines TRBV5-1 with TRBJ2-2; 8 nucleotides agree with TRBD1. The J segment lost 6 bases and the V segment lost 4 bases, leaving 8 bases of the junction unmatched. This CDR3 is built from 15 residues. CDR1 and CDR2 (germline): SGHRS, YFSETQ. The CDR3 protein is CASSTDREGAGELFF. DNA for the CDR3: TGCGCCAGCAGCACGGACAGGGAAGGGGCCGGGGAGCTGTTTTTT.

This clone appeared once. The chain uses TRBV9 and TRBJ1-2; 8 positions agree with TRBD1. The V and J ends lost 0 bases and 8 bases, in that order; junction bases with no gene match: 3. The length of the CDR3 is 13 residues. Germline lookup yields CDR1 SGDLS and CDR2 YYNGEE. DNA for the CDR3: TGTGCCAGCAGCGTAGGGGGGGACAGGGGCTACACCTTC. This codes for CASSVGGDRGYTF.

This rearrangement joins TRBV30 to TRBJ2-1; 7 bases line up with TRBD2. Looked up from germline, CDR1 is GTSNPN and CDR2 is SVGIG (reference sequence). The CDR3 runs to 15 residues. The junction had 9 bases not matched to a gene; V was cut back by 4 bases and J by 3 bases. CDR3 bases: TGTGCCTGGATTAGCGGGTCTGATTACTACAATGAGCAGTTCTTC. Translation: CAWISGSDYYNEQFF.

The CDR3 region is CASSPDGDRWSTEAFF. The CDR3 coding sequence is TGTGCCAGCAGCCCAGACGGGGACAGATGGTCCACTGAAGCTTTCTTT. The chain couples TRBV7-9 to TRBJ1-1; 7 nucleotides agree with TRBD1. The length of the CDR3 is 16 residues. Germline lookup yields CDR1 SEHNR and CDR2 FQNEAQ (reference sequence). Trimming at V came to 5 bases and at J to 4 bases, leaving 13 bases not matched to a gene. Full variable domain (missing parts from reference TRBV7-9 and TRBJ1-1): DTGVSQNPRHKITKRGQNVTFRCDPISEHNRLYWYRQTLGQGPEFLTYFQNEAQLEKSRLLSDRFSAERPKGSFSTLEIQRTEQGDSAMYLCASSPDGDRWSTEAFFGQGTRLTVV.

The rearrangement links TRBV18 to TRBJ2-3; D not certain. Germline V gene data show CDR1 as KGHSH and CDR2 as LQKENI. This CDR3 is built from 14 residues. Trimming shortened V by 3 bases and J by 4 bases, and 11 bases separated the two germline ends. The CDR3, as DNA: TGTGCCAGCTCACCTCTGTCAGGCGCAGATACGCAGTATTTT. Protein sequence: CASSPLSGADTQYF.

V is TRBV7-8 and J is TRBJ1-6; D is perhaps TRBD1 (5 bases). Trimming left V 1 base short and J 6 bases short, with 10 bases between. From germline, CDR1 is SGHVS and CDR2 FQNEAQ. This CDR3 is built from 15 residues. The CDR3 here is CASSLGGLSNSPLHF. In DNA form, the CDR3 reads TGTGCCAGCAGCTTAGGGGGACTGTCTAATTCACCCCTCCACTTT.

V is TRBV10-2 and J is TRBJ2-3; weak D call: TRBD2 (6 bases). The V end was cut by 5 bases, the J end by 2 bases, with 11 bases between. Per the germline V gene, CDR1 is WSHSY and CDR2 is SAAADI. The CDR3 extends over 14 amino acids. The CDR3 region is CASSFGSSTDTQYF. The CDR3 nucleotides are TGCGCCAGCAGTTTCGGGAGTTCCACAGATACGCAGTATTTT.

The chain recombines TRBV28 with TRBJ2-7, with D perhaps TRBD2 (5 bases). V gave up 4 bases and J gave up 3 bases, with 19 bases separating them. The CDR3 covers 16 residues. CDR1 MDHEN and CDR2 SYDVKM come from the germline V gene. The DNA of the CDR3 is TGTGCCAGCAGTTCTCCCAGGATGGGGAGCCTCTACGAGCAGTACTTC. Amino acids: CASSSPRMGSLYEQYF. Full variable domain (remainder filled in from reference TRBV28 and TRBJ2-7): DVKVTQSSRYLVKRTGEKVFLECVQDMDHENMFWYRQDPGLGLRLIYFSYDVKMKEKGDIPEGYSVSREKKERFSLILESASTNQTSMYLCASSSPRMGSLYEQYFGPGTRLTVT.